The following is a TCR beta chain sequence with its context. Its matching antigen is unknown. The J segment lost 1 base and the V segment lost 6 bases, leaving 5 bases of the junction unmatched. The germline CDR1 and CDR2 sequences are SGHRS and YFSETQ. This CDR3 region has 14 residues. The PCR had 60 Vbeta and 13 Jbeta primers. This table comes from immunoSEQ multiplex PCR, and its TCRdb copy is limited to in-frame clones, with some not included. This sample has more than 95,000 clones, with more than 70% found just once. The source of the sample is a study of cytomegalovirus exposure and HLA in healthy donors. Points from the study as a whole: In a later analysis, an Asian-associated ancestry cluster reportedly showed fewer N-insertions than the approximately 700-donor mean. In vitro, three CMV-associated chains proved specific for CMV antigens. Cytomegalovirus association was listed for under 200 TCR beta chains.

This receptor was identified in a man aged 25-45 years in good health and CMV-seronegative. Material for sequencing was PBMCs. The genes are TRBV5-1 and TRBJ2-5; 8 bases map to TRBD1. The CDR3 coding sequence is TGCGCCAGCAACAGGGGGAGCCTCCAAGAGACCCAGTACTTC. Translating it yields CASNRGSLQETQYF.